The next 10 T cell receptor beta chains were all read from a single sample in a study of blood T cell repertoires in COVID-19. The data were produced by immunoSEQ multiplex PCR, yet TCRdb's version contains in-frame clones alone and is incomplete. The sample has 60,000 to 85,000 clones, 79% seen once. The sample was peripheral blood. These receptors were taken from a woman aged 60-75 years with acute or convalescent COVID-19.

The sample holds one count of this clone. The chain uses TRBV29-1 and TRBJ1-3; TRBD1 is a possible D gene (6 bases). CDR1 is SQVTM, CDR2 ANQGSEA, per germline. V gave up 5 bases and J gave up 3 bases, with 14 bases separating them. The CDR3 has 14 residues. CDR3 residues: CSVNPTGFGNTIYF. CDR3 coding DNA: TGCAGCGTTAACCCGACAGGCTTTGGAAACACCATATATTTT.

J is TRBJ2-5 and V is TRBV3-1 (or the pseudogene TRBV3-2), with TRBD2 matching 12 bases. This CDR3 is built from 18 residues. Germline V gene sequence: CDR1 LGHDT, CDR2 YNNKEL (reference sequence). J was trimmed by 1 base and V by 1 base; bases with no gene match: 7. CDR3 residues: CASSQARLAGGAQETQYF. In nucleotides, the CDR3 is TGTGCCAGCAGCCAAGCCCGGCTAGCGGGGGGGGCCCAAGAGACCCAGTACTTC.

This clone has only a few counts. The V gene is TRBV7-8, the J gene TRBJ2-7; 9 nucleotides line up with TRBD1. From germline, CDR1 is SGHVS and CDR2 FQNEAQ. This CDR3 is 14 amino acids long. Trimming took 4 bases from V and 2 from J; bases not matched to a gene: 3. The CDR3 DNA reads TGTGCCAGCAGCTGGGGGACAGGGCCCTACGAGCAGTACTTC. This translates into CASSWGTGPYEQYF.

This chain links TRBV7-3 with TRBJ1-6; TRBD1 might be the D (6 bases). This CDR3 spans 14 amino acids. Germline values: CDR1 SGHTA, CDR2 FQGTGA. V dropped 0 bases and J dropped 7 bases, with 7 bases sitting between them. The CDR3 loop reads CASSLTGQNSPLHF. DNA of the CDR3: TGTGCCAGCAGCTTAACAGGACAGAATTCACCCCTCCACTTT.

Written as DNA, the CDR3 is TGTGCCAGCAGCCAGGGGCAGCCCTACGAGCAGTACTTC. Its translation is CASSQGQPYEQYF. The V call is TRBV3-1 (or the pseudogene TRBV3-2), the J call TRBJ2-7, with a tentative D call TRBD1 (5 bases). CDR1 LGHDT and CDR2 YNNKEL come from the germline V gene (reference sequence). V lost 3 bases and J lost 2, with 8 bases in between. The CDR3 is 13 residues long.

The J gene is TRBJ1-1, the V gene TRBV7-3; tentatively, D is TRBD1 (5 bases). The CDR3 has 14 amino acids. Germline V gene sequence: CDR1 SGHTA, CDR2 FQGTGA. V dropped 5 bases and J dropped 5 bases, with 15 bases sitting between them. DNA of the CDR3: TGTGCCAGCAGCGTGCGGGGCACGGGGACTGAAGCTTTCTTT. This codes for CASSVRGTGTEAFF.

The chain recombines TRBV15 with TRBJ2-3; no clear D. CDR1 is LNHNV, CDR2 YYDKDF, per germline (reference sequence). This CDR3 contains 11 residues. Trimming left V 8 bases short and J 5 bases short, with 8 bases between. The CDR3 nucleotides are TGTGCCACCCAGATTCTAGATACGCAGTATTTT. Translation: CATQILDTQYF.

This chain joins TRBV7-3 and TRBJ2-1; 12 bases line up with TRBD2. The CDR3 sequence is 14 residues long. Trimming cost V 5 bases and J 6 bases; bases outside gene matches: 2. The germline CDR1 and CDR2 sequences are SGHTA and FQGTGA. The CDR3 is CASSLAGGTNEQFF. The CDR3 bases are TGTGCCAGCAGCCTAGCGGGGGGGACCAATGAGCAGTTCTTC. Variable domain in full (rest from reference TRBV7-3 and TRBJ2-1): GAGVSQTPSNKVTEKGKYVELRCDPISGHTALYWYRQSLGQGPEFLIYFQGTGAADDSGLPNDRFFAVRPEGSVSTLKIQRTERGDSAVYLCASSLAGGTNEQFFGPGTRLTVL.

The chain links TRBV7-6 to TRBJ2-7; 8 bases match TRBD2. V shed 5 bases, J shed 0 bases, and the junction held 12 bases outside the gene matches. CDR3 size: 17 residues. From germline, CDR1 is SGHVS and CDR2 FNYEAQ. This CDR3 reads CASSKTPTGTSSYEQYF. The CDR3 region has the DNA TGTGCCAGCAGCAAAACTCCTACCGGGACTAGCTCCTACGAGCAGTACTTC.

V and J are TRBV28 and TRBJ2-3, with a weak D call TRBD2 (6 bases). Germline values: CDR1 MDHEN, CDR2 SYDVKM. There are 14 residues in the CDR3. The germline V and J ends were trimmed by 8 bases and 3 bases, with 15 bases remaining between them. Here the CDR3 DNA reads TGTGCCAGCCTCCCCCGGGACTCGACAGATACGCAGTATTTT. Protein product: CASLPRDSTDTQYF.